The 6 T cell receptor beta chains below come from one sample, sequenced in a study of shared clonotypes between healthy human individuals. TCRdb's copy holds only in-frame clones and misses some; the assay was immunoSEQ multiplex PCR. The sample lists roughly 2 million clones; less than 95% were seen once. CD45RO-negative CD8 cells positively selected for CCR7 made up the naive population, which excluded terminally differentiated effector memory CD45RA+ cells. Input material: naive CD8+ T cells sorted from blood. These receptors came from a man between 18 and 29 years old in good health.

The sample holds one count of this clone. The rearrangement links TRBV19 to TRBJ1-1, with D maybe TRBD1 (6 bases). Germline lookup yields CDR1 LNHDA and CDR2 SQIVND (reference sequence). The V and J ends lost 11 bases and 7 bases respectively, with 20 bases between them. The CDR3 has 13 amino acids. The CDR3 protein is CAARGGGHGEAFF. CDR3 sequence (DNA): TGTGCCGCCCGGGGGGGCGGACATGGTGAAGCTTTCTTT.

To note about this clone: Other nucleotide sequences from this sample produce the same CDR3. The V gene is TRBV29-1, the J gene TRBJ2-7, with 9 positions matching TRBD1. The trim removed 6 bases at V and 0 bases at J, leaving 3 bases unmatched. The CDR3 extends over 13 amino acids. Germline-derived CDR1 and CDR2 are SQVTM and ANQGSEA. The CDR3 DNA is TGCAGCGTAAGGACAGGGGACTCCTACGAGCAGTACTTC. The encoded protein is CSVRTGDSYEQYF.

The J gene is TRBJ2-7, the V gene TRBV27; tentatively, D is TRBD2 (6 bases). This CDR3 is 16 amino acids long. Between the trimmed V and J ends, which lost 0 bases and 10 bases, there was a span of 22 bases. Germline lookup yields CDR1 MNHEY and CDR2 SMNVEV (reference sequence). CDR3 nucleotide sequence: TGTGCCAGCAGTTTATCGGGGGGAGCCGGCCTACGCGGACAGTACTTC. Translating gives CASSLSGGAGLRGQYF.

This chain links TRBV7-6 with TRBJ2-5, with D maybe TRBD1 (6 bases). The CDR3 length is 17 residues. The V and J ends lost 5 bases and 4 bases respectively, with 23 bases between them. CDR1 and CDR2 from the germline V gene are SGHVS and FNYEAQ. The CDR3 loop is CASSPQTPGVEGETQYF. CDR3 nucleotides: TGTGCCAGCAGCCCTCAAACCCCAGGGGTGGAAGGAGAGACCCAGTACTTC.

This sequence joins TRBV11-3 and TRBJ2-7; 7 nucleotides match TRBD2. The CDR3 extends over 16 amino acids. The V gene end was trimmed by 5 bases and the J gene end by 0 bases; junction bases not matched to a gene: 10. The V gene's germline CDR1 is SGHNT and CDR2 YENEEA. The CDR3 sequence is CASSPRGLAVSYEQYF. The CDR3 nucleotides read TGTGCCAGCAGCCCCCGTGGTCTAGCGGTCTCCTACGAGCAGTACTTC.

This clone was recorded only once. This chain uses TRBV9 with TRBJ2-3; 12 positions match TRBD2. Germline V CDR1 and CDR2: SGDLS, YYNGEE. This CDR3 comprises 19 residues. The ends lost 4 bases at V and 1 base at J; junction bases unmatched: 13. CDR3 region: CASSPGGLAGGPGTDTQYF. Written as DNA, the CDR3 is TGTGCCAGCAGCCCCGGCGGGCTAGCGGGGGGGCCAGGCACAGATACGCAGTATTTT.